This entry features one T cell receptor beta chain sequence. The entry originates in a study of T cells in localized non-small cell lung cancer. V was trimmed by 4 bases and J by 3 bases, leaving 18 bases between them. Germline V gene lookup returns CDR1 SGHDN and CDR2 FVKESK. CDR3 length: 17 residues. The table came from immunoSEQ multiplex PCR; TCRdb's copy has only in-frame clones and leaves some out. The sample has 7,500 to 10,000 clones, roughly 91% seen once. The sample here was peripheral blood, taken before any cancer treatment. The chain couples TRBV14 to TRBJ2-2; perhaps D is TRBD1 or TRBD2 (5 bases each). This clonotype originated in a male donor aged 60 or over with stage III squamous cell lung carcinoma. The CDR3 DNA follows: TGTGCCAGCAGCCCATGGGACCAAGGAGTGTACACCGGGGAGCTGTTTTTT. This encodes CASSPWDQGVYTGELFF.